Shown below are 21 T cell receptor beta chains from a single sample sequenced in a study of blood T cell repertoires in COVID-19. Using immunoSEQ multiplex PCR, the repertoire was profiled, and TCRdb retains in-frame clones only, with some absent. Here the sample spans about 480,000 clones, roughly 87% being singletons. The sample consisted of peripheral blood. All receptors come from a young man with COVID-19, enrolled during active disease.

This rearrangement joins TRBV3-1 (or the pseudogene TRBV3-2) to TRBJ2-1; TRBD2 is a possible D gene (5 bases). Germline CDR1 is LGHDT and CDR2 is YNNKEL (reference sequence). The V gene lost 3 bases and the J gene lost 9 bases, with 6 bases spanning the gap. The CDR3 length is 11 residues. The CDR3 sequence: CASSHEGEQFF. The CDR3 DNA sequence: TGTGCCAGCAGCCACGAGGGTGAGCAGTTCTTC.

The chain combines TRBV10-3 with TRBJ2-3; TRBD2 matches at 11 bases. V shed 3 bases and J 5 bases; nucleotides not matched to a gene: 7. Germline CDR1 reads ENHRY; CDR2 reads SYGVKD. This CDR3 is built from 16 residues. The chain's CDR3 is CAISEVAGGPVDTQYF. The CDR3 nucleotides are TGTGCCATCAGTGAAGTAGCGGGAGGGCCGGTAGATACGCAGTATTTT.

The gene calls are TRBV7-9 and TRBJ1-2, with 7 bases lining up with TRBD1. The CDR3 consists of 15 residues. Germline CDR1 and CDR2: SEHNR and FQNEAQ (reference sequence). With 0 bases clipped from V and 4 bases from J, the junction kept 5 bases outside the gene matches. The CDR3 protein is CASSLATGTPYGYTF. The CDR3 DNA reads as TGTGCCAGCAGCTTAGCGACAGGGACTCCCTATGGCTACACCTTC.

Details on this clone: The sample carries other DNA sequences with the same CDR3. This chain joins TRBV19 and TRBJ2-3, with 7 bases fitting TRBD2. V gave up 3 bases and J gave up 0 bases; unmatched junction bases: 3. Germline CDR1 and CDR2: LNHDA and SQIVND (reference sequence). The CDR3 is 15 residues long. The CDR3 reads CASSIGRGSTDTQYF. CDR3 nucleotides: TGTGCCAGTAGTATCGGGCGGGGGAGCACAGATACGCAGTATTTT.

V usage is TRBV2 and J usage is TRBJ2-6; D is perhaps TRBD2 (6 bases). V was shortened by 1 base and J by 5 bases, with 12 bases between the two germline ends. The CDR3 covers 16 residues. Germline CDR1 reads SNHLY; CDR2 reads FYNNEI. The CDR3 bases are TGTGCCAGCAGTGAAGGTCAGGGAGGATGGGCCAACGTCCTGACTTTC. It yields the protein CASSEGQGGWANVLTF.

This clone was seen only a few times. The chain has TRBV7-3 and TRBJ2-5; possible D gene TRBD2, 6 bases. Germline-derived CDR1 and CDR2 are SGHTA and FQGTGA. V lost 5 bases and J 4 bases, leaving 17 bases between the germline ends. The CDR3 spans 15 residues. CDR3 amino acids: CASSPDYEGGETQYF. DNA for the CDR3: TGTGCCAGCAGCCCGGACTACGAGGGAGGAGAGACCCAGTACTTC. Full variable domain (missing parts from reference TRBV7-3 and TRBJ2-5): GAGVSQTPSNKVTEKGKYVELRCDPISGHTALYWYRQSLGQGPEFLIYFQGTGAADDSGLPNDRFFAVRPEGSVSTLKIQRTERGDSAVYLCASSPDYEGGETQYFGPGTRLLVL.

This chain connects TRBV5-1 to TRBJ1-2; 8 positions agree with TRBD1. The CDR3 is made up of 14 amino acids. J gave up 4 bases and V 5 bases, and 7 bases lay outside the gene matches. CDR1 and CDR2 from the germline V gene are SGHRS and YFSETQ. The CDR3, as DNA: TGCGCCAGCAGTGAACAGGGGGTAGGCTATGGCTACACCTTC. Translated, it gives CASSEQGVGYGYTF. Combining the CDR3 with reference TRBV5-1 and TRBJ1-2 gives the whole variable domain KAGVTQTPRYLIKTRGQQVTLSCSPISGHRSVSWYQQTPGQGLQFLFEYFSETQRNKGNFPGRFSGRQFSNSRSEMNVSTLELGDSALYLCASSEQGVGYGYTFGSGTRLTVV.

The chain combines TRBV5-1 with TRBJ2-5; 8 bases line up with TRBD2. This CDR3 is built from 15 residues. J was trimmed by 3 bases and V by 2 bases; bases with no gene match: 6. Germline-derived CDR1 and CDR2 are SGHRS and YFSETQ. The CDR3 nucleotides are TGCGCCAGCAGCTTAATAGCGGGAAGGGAAGAGACCCAGTACTTC. It specifies CASSLIAGREETQYF. The whole variable domain, filled in from reference TRBV5-1 and TRBJ2-5, reads KAGVTQTPRYLIKTRGQQVTLSCSPISGHRSVSWYQQTPGQGLQFLFEYFSETQRNKGNFPGRFSGRQFSNSRSEMNVSTLELGDSALYLCASSLIAGREETQYFGPGTRLLVL.

This chain uses TRBV6-1 with TRBJ1-2; D is perhaps TRBD1 (6 bases). The V end was cut by 2 bases, the J end by 3 bases, with 13 bases between. The CDR3 is 15 residues long. Germline V gene sequence: CDR1 MNHNS, CDR2 SASEGT. In DNA form, the CDR3 reads TGTGCCAGCAGTGAAACAGGGACCTCCCACTATGGCTACACCTTC. Translating it yields CASSETGTSHYGYTF.

The chain recombines TRBV5-1 with TRBJ1-2, with 7 bases identical to TRBD1. The CDR3 is made up of 15 amino acids. Trimming took 4 bases from V and 4 from J; bases not matched to a gene: 10. CDR1 SGHRS and CDR2 YFSETQ come from the germline V gene. The CDR3 DNA sequence: TGCGCCAGCAGCCCGGGGACAGTTGGGGGCTATGGCTACACCTTC. Translating gives CASSPGTVGGYGYTF.

The CDR3 sequence is CASSPLAGEKYEQYF. The CDR3 DNA sequence: TGTGCCAGCAGCCCACTAGCGGGAGAAAAGTACGAGCAGTACTTC. The chain couples TRBV2 to TRBJ2-7; TRBD2 aligns across 11 bases. CDR3 size: 15 residues. J was trimmed by 4 bases and V by 6 bases; bases with no gene match: 8. CDR1 and CDR2 (germline): SNHLY, FYNNEI.

The J gene is TRBJ2-1, the V gene TRBV11-2, with D maybe TRBD2 (5 bases). The CDR3 covers 15 residues. The germline V and J ends were trimmed by 2 bases and 2 bases, with 10 bases remaining between them. CDR1 is SGHAT, CDR2 FQNNGV, per germline. The CDR3 sequence is CASSLYVGAYNEQFF. The CDR3 region has the DNA TGTGCCAGCAGCTTATACGTCGGGGCCTACAATGAGCAGTTCTTC.

The chain carries TRBV5-5 and TRBJ2-4; D is unclear. This CDR3 is built from 14 residues. Trimming cost V 0 bases and J 5 bases, with 9 bases left between them. Germline V CDR1 and CDR2: SGHKS, YYEKEE (reference sequence). This chain's CDR3 is CASSLDTLQNIQYF. For the CDR3, the DNA is TGTGCCAGCAGCTTGGACACCCTCCAAAACATTCAGTACTTC.

This chain uses TRBV7-8 with TRBJ2-5, with 7 bases lining up with TRBD1. The germline V gene encodes CDR1 SGHVS and CDR2 FQNEAQ. This CDR3 spans 13 amino acids. Germline trimming cut 5 bases from V and 5 bases from J; bases unmatched to any gene: 5. For the CDR3, the DNA is TGTGCCAGCAGCCGAGGGGGCGCGGAGACCCAGTACTTC. It yields the protein CASSRGGAETQYF.

V gene TRBV15 combines with J gene TRBJ2-3; TRBD1 might be the D (5 bases). From germline, CDR1 is LNHNV and CDR2 YYDKDF (reference sequence). This CDR3 contains 15 residues. Between the trimmed V and J ends, which lost 1 base and 5 bases, there was a span of 13 bases. CDR3 DNA: TGTGCCACCAGCAGAGGCACAGGCCGGGTAGATACGCAGTATTTT. Translated, it gives CATSRGTGRVDTQYF.

CDR3: CASSQDPRGPYEQYF. For the CDR3, the DNA is TGTGCCAGCAGCCAAGATCCCAGGGGTCCCTACGAGCAGTACTTC. The V and J genes are TRBV4-2 and TRBJ2-7; a weak D match, TRBD1 (6 bases). Germline CDR1 is LGHNA and CDR2 is YNFKEQ. The ends were cut back, 0 bases at V and 2 bases at J, with 11 bases in the middle. CDR3 length: 15 amino acids.

The chain has TRBV4-1 and TRBJ2-1; perhaps TRBD2 as D (6 bases). V lost 0 bases and J 5 bases, leaving 11 bases between the germline ends. Germline-derived CDR1 and CDR2 are MGHRA and YSYEKL. The CDR3 is made up of 15 amino acids. As DNA, the CDR3 is TGCGCCAGCAGCCAAGACCGGCCGGGGGACAATGAGCAGTTCTTC. Translating it yields CASSQDRPGDNEQFF.

The chain links TRBV6-5 to TRBJ2-3; 7 positions agree with TRBD2. The CDR3 sequence is 16 residues long. Trimming took 2 bases from V and 2 from J; bases not matched to a gene: 7. Germline CDR1 is MNHEY and CDR2 is SVGAGI. This chain's CDR3 is CASSYHKRGATDTQYF. As DNA, the CDR3 is TGTGCCAGCAGTTACCATAAGCGGGGTGCCACAGATACGCAGTATTTT.

This chain links TRBV9 with TRBJ2-1, with 13 bases fitting TRBD2. The junction had 10 bases not matched to a gene; V was cut back by 3 bases and J by 4 bases. CDR3 length: 18 residues. Germline V gene data show CDR1 as SGDLS and CDR2 as YYNGEE. The CDR3: CASSDGTSGAKGYNEQFF. DNA of the CDR3: TGTGCCAGCAGCGACGGGACTAGCGGGGCCAAAGGATACAATGAGCAGTTCTTC.

Written as DNA, the CDR3 is TGCAGTGCTCCTACGTTTGAAAAACTGTTTTTT. It translates to CSAPTFEKLFF. The V gene is TRBV20-1, the J gene TRBJ1-4, with D unresolved. Germline V gene data show CDR1 as DFQATT and CDR2 as SNEGSKA (reference sequence). V was cut by 5 bases and J by 7 bases, with 8 bases left in between. This CDR3 comprises 11 residues.

For the CDR3, the DNA is TGCGCCAGCAGCTTGGAGGGGAGGGGTACTGAAGCTTTCTTT. Its translation is CASSLEGRGTEAFF. The chain uses TRBV5-1 and TRBJ1-1, with D possibly TRBD1 on 5 matching bases. CDR1 SGHRS and CDR2 YFSETQ come from the germline V gene. The germline V and J ends were trimmed by 0 bases and 5 bases, with 11 bases remaining between them. This CDR3 has 14 amino acids.